This T cell receptor (beta chain) was recorded in a study of post-analysis software for immune sequencing data. Study summary: The cohort encompassed relapsing-remitting, secondary progressive and progressive-relapsing multiple sclerosis disease courses.

Trimming cost V 8 bases and J 6 bases, with 13 bases left between them. Germline loops: CDR1 MNHNY, CDR2 SVGAGI (reference sequence). The CDR3 consists of 12 residues. Points on this clonotype: Its antigen is unknown.

Whole-study findings and limits: Five TRBV segments were significantly more frequent in patients than in controls. TRBV5-6, TRBV5-1 and TRBV20-1 were among these segments. When compared against controls, multiple sclerosis patients showed significantly lower normalized Chao1 diversity. Samples prepared in the same batch strongly co-clustered by F measure.

The TCR beta cDNA libraries contained unique molecular identifiers. Approximately 500,000 cDNA molecules were obtained from roughly 0.93 to 9.6 million T cells. TCRdb reprocessed the PCR reads with MiXCR, giving one entry per CDR3 protein. The sample includes hundreds of thousands of distinct CDR3 sequences, just under 30% of them seen just once. Sample: blood. This chain uses TRBV6-6 with TRBJ1-2; D call uncertain. The sequence derives from a girl under 18 with multiple sclerosis. Here the CDR3 DNA reads TGTGCCAGCCATCAAGGCCCCAATGGCTACACCTTC. Its translation is CASHQGPNGYTF.